This T cell receptor (beta chain) is drawn from a study of blood T cell repertoires in COVID-19 (dated by TCRdb to about 2020). The study in broad terms: Collaborator samples came from the United States, Italy and Spain and covered acute and convalescent phases of COVID-19. The material from the prospective study consisted of cDNA or gDNA derived from T cells, B-cell-depleted T cells, or PBMCs. Subjects who had been exposed to COVID-19, were actively infected with it, or had recovered from it provided the deeply sampled blood TCRbeta repertoires that made up the dataset. The repertoires were released in a freely available public database meant as a resource for research on the immune response to SARS-CoV-2. Samples came from the ongoing ImmuneRACE study (first 160 participants) plus 1,254 subjects from 6 global collaborators. The sample metadata nearly always contained a de-identified subject ID, COVID-19 status, age in years and sex. Where available, HLA class I and class II types were obtained from metadata supplied by the sample provider rather than from assay-based typing. General findings and caveats noted by the study authors: Clinical and demographic metadata were provided uncurated, with the amount varying by source and participant.

Taken from cysteine to phenylalanine, the CDR3 has 15 residues. The retained sequence is limited to the CDR3, 45 bases, with the frame set at the first base. Between the V and J ends, shortened by 4 bases and 0 bases respectively, the junction contains 10 bases. The germline V gene gives CDR1 as MNHEY and CDR2 as SVGEGT. TCRbeta CDR3 regions were amplified from genomic DNA by means of the immunoSEQ Assay, a bias-controlled multiplex PCR. The original pipeline was this. The number of nucleated cells in each sample was estimated by amplification of reference gene primers within the assay. Sequence reads were collapsed and filtered to measure the absolute abundance of every unique TCRbeta CDR3 rearrangement. For each sample, productive Simpson clonality was calculated by taking the square root of Simpson's diversity index across productive rearrangements. The immuneACCESS repertoire file appears here via TCRdb, limited to in-frame rearrangements. These files lack a portion of the clones; in checked studies, under half of the deficit traces to unresolved V genes, and the cause of the others is not known. Clone size and the V and J calls come from that table; the DNA yielded D and trimming. For this sample the table gives 150,000 to 200,000 clones, of which 65% to 80% were detected only once. The ten largest clones take up less than 20% of the sample.

With regard to this clone: Its antigen is unknown. The record has no base qualities; no much larger clone is one base away.

Participants in the prospective study were aged about 18 to 95 years, lived in about two dozen United States geographic areas, and enrolled through a virtual design. To assign participants to cohorts, the prospective study relied on clinical history that participants themselves reported in a screening survey and a study questionnaire. Each participant in the prospective study had whole blood, serum and a nasopharyngeal or oropharyngeal swab collected by mobile phlebotomists. Prospective study participants could optionally give additional blood draws and questionnaires over an approximately 2-month period. Prospective study blood samples were shipped either frozen or at room temperature before DNA extraction.

The sequence is built from TRBV6-2 or TRBV6-3 and TRBJ1-5, with the identity of the D gene unclear. Source material: PBMCs or T cells enriched from blood (not recorded which). The sequence was collected from a woman between 45 and 60 years old with acute COVID-19. The base sequence is TGTGCCAGCAGTTCACAGCTATATAGCAATCAGCCCCAGCATTTT. Its translation is CASSSQLYSNQPQHF.